A selection of T cell receptor beta chains follows, all from one sample in a study of blood T cell repertoires in COVID-19. Clones were read by immunoSEQ multiplex PCR, and TCRdb kept only the in-frame ones, dropping some. Of 130,000 to 150,000 clones in the sample, about 86% were seen once. The sequenced sample consisted of PBMCs or T cells enriched from blood (not recorded which). These receptors came from a man in his fifties who had recovered from COVID-19. CDR3s include the opening cysteine and the closing phenylalanine or tryptophan. The D gene is left open where the match is weak. Size is omitted from some rows. Given values are once, few, many or a class for expanded clones.

NA	TRBJ2-1	TRBD1	TRBV27	CASSSGTGNNEQFF	TGTGCCAGCAGTTCCGGGACAGGAAACAATGAGCAGTTCTTC
NA	TRBJ1-3	TRBD1	TRBV7-9	CASSQTQGAGNTIYF	TGTGCCAGCAGCCAGACGCAGGGGGCGGGAAACACCATATATTTT
NA	TRBJ1-1	NA	TRBV19	CASSMVANTEAFF	TGTGCCAGTAGTATGGTGGCGAACACTGAAGCTTTCTTT
NA	TRBJ1-5	NA	TRBV19	CASSGGVLSNQPQHF	TGTGCCAGTAGTGGCGGGGTACTTAGCAATCAGCCCCAGCATTTT
NA	TRBJ2-5	TRBD2	TRBV6-5	CASASWASGEETQYF	TGTGCCAGCGCATCATGGGCTAGCGGGGAAGAGACCCAGTACTTC
NA	TRBJ1-1	TRBD1	TRBV7-2	CASSLERPGGTQKYTEAFF	TGTGCCAGCAGCTTAGAACGGCCAGGGGGGACCCAAAAATACACTGAAGCTTTCTTT
few	TRBJ1-2	NA	TRBV4-2	CASSQNRDGYTF	TGTGCCAGCAGCCAAAACAGGGACGGCTACACCTTC
once	TRBJ2-7	NA	TRBV4-1	CASSQAKGLDYEQYF	TGCGCCAGCAGCCAAGCTAAGGGGCTGGACTACGAGCAGTACTTC
NA	TRBJ2-1	TRBD2	TRBV7-2	CASSPNSGGAHNEQFF	TGTGCCAGCAGCCCGAATAGCGGGGGGGCCCACAATGAGCAGTTCTTC
NA	TRBJ2-2	TRBD2	TRBV7-2	CASRVAGGPNTGELFF	TGTGCCAGCAGGGTAGCGGGGGGACCGAACACCGGGGAGCTGTTTTTT
NA	TRBJ2-3	TRBD2	TRBV9	CASSVGGGADTQYF	TGTGCCAGCAGCGTGGGCGGGGGGGCCGATACGCAGTATTTT
NA	TRBJ2-1	TRBD1	TRBV25-1	CASSAEGGQHNEQFF	TGTGCCAGCAGTGCTGAAGGGGGACAGCACAATGAGCAGTTCTTC
NA	TRBJ1-1	NA	TRBV12-3/TRBV12-4	CASRYQVNTEAFF	TGTGCCAGCAGGTATCAGGTGAACACTGAAGCTTTCTTT
NA	TRBJ2-5	TRBD2	TRBV18	CASCGQREETQYF	TGTGCCAGCTGCGGACAGCGGGAGGAGACCCAGTACTTC
NA	TRBJ2-7	TRBD1	TRBV10-3	CAIRGTGANSYEQYF	TGTGCCATCCGCGGGACAGGGGCGAACTCCTACGAGCAGTACTTC
NA	TRBJ2-3	TRBD2	TRBV5-6	CASSVLAGGPVTQYF	TGTGCCAGCAGCGTGCTAGCGGGGGGGCCTGTTACGCAGTATTTT